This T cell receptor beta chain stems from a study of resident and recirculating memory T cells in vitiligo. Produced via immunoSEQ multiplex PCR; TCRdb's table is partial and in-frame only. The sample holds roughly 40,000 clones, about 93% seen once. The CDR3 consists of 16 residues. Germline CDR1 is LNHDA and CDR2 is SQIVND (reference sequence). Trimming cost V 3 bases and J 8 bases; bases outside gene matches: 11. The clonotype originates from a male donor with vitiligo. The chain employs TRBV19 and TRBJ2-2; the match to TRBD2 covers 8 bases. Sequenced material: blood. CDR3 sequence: CASSIWKGTSPGELFF. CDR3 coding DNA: TGTGCCAGTAGTATCTGGAAGGGGACTAGTCCAGGGGAGCTGTTTTTT. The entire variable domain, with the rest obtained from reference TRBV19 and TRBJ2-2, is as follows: DGGITQSPKYLFRKEGQNVTLSCEQNLNHDAMYWYRQDPGQGLRLIYYSQIVNDFQKGDIAEGYSVSREKKESFPLTVTSAQKNPTAFYLCASSIWKGTSPGELFFGEGSRLTVL.